This TCR beta chain emerged from a study of blood T cell repertoires in COVID-19 (dated by TCRdb to 2018 to 2020). About the study as a whole: The collaborator samples originated in the United States, Italy and Spain and spanned the acute and convalescent phases of COVID-19. A freely available public database, intended as a resource for researchers studying the immune response to SARS-CoV-2, is where the repertoires were released. The material from the prospective study consisted of cDNA or gDNA derived from T cells, B-cell-depleted T cells, or PBMCs. The sample metadata nearly always contained a de-identified subject ID, COVID-19 status, age in years and sex. The samples were drawn from the first 160 participants of the ongoing ImmuneRACE study and from 950 to 1,500 subjects provided by 6 global collaborators. Deeply sampled blood TCRbeta repertoires from subjects exposed to, actively infected with, or recovered from COVID-19 were included in the dataset. Where HLA class I and class II types were available, the types were taken from metadata supplied by the sample provider, not from assay-based typing.

Whole blood was collected in K2EDTA tubes by collaborating institutions according to the institutions' own protocols. For TCRbeta analysis, collaborator samples were shipped as frozen whole blood, as isolated PBMCs, or as DNA extracted from either sample type. General study outcomes and caveats: The quantity of clinical and demographic metadata differed by source and by participant and was supplied without curation.

TCRbeta CDR3 regions were amplified from genomic DNA using the immunoSEQ Assay, a bias-controlled multiplex PCR. Concerning the study's data processing: Nucleated cell counts per sample were estimated from amplification of reference gene primers within the assay. To quantify the absolute abundance of each unique TCRbeta CDR3 rearrangement, sequence reads were collapsed and filtered. For each sample, productive Simpson clonality was calculated as the square root of Simpson's diversity index over productive rearrangements. As stored in TCRdb, this immuneACCESS dataset retains in-frame rearrangements with V and J assigned. A fraction of the clones does not appear; measured against another copy, unresolved V genes explain less than half of the discrepancy, and the remainder lacks a known reason. The V and J calls and the clone size are those of that table, but D and trimming were determined from the DNA. Within this sample are about 40,000 clones, with approximately 88% of them counted one time only. Over 8% of the sample lies in the top ten.

As for this clone: The antigen it binds to is not known. The sample holds no much larger clone one base away, and base qualities are not on file.

The source of this sequence is a human donor in a cohort sampled during active COVID-19. Material: peripheral blood.

The CDR3 protein sequence reads: CASSLIPGQHNSPLHF. The DNA sequence is given as TGTGCCAGCAGTTTGATCCCGGGACAGCATAATTCACCCCTCCACTTT. The chain links TRBV27 with TRBJ1-6; the central 7 bases match TRBD1. The germline V gene encodes CDR1 MNHEY and CDR2 SMNVEV (reference sequence). The CDR3, from cysteine to phenylalanine, totals 16 residues. Only the CDR3 DNA is retained, 48 bases long and in frame from the first base. V is cut back by 3 bases and J by 5 bases, with 7 bases in the junction unmatched.